These 17 T cell receptor beta chains share one sample of origin, sequenced in a study of shared clonotypes between healthy human individuals. Repertoires were generated with immunoSEQ multiplex PCR, while TCRdb's copy carries only in-frame clones and drops some. This sample has some 2.3 million clones, with 90% to 95% found just once. The material sequenced was naive CD4+ T cells from PBMCs. Subset indicated: CD45RA+ positively selected. These receptor sequences come from a man aged 18 to 30 in good health. Some clones in this sample may be carry-over from other donors' samples.

A word on this clone: Other nucleotide sequences in the sample specify the same CDR3. The chain has TRBV10-3 and TRBJ2-2, with D unresolved. There are 11 residues in the CDR3. The V end was cut by 0 bases, the J end by 7 bases, with 0 bases between. Per germline, CDR1 ENHRY and CDR2 SYGVKD. The CDR3 DNA reads as TGTGCCATCAGTGAGTCCGGGGAGCTGTTTTTT. Its translation: CAISESGELFF.

In its sample, this clone was seen once. V gene TRBV27 combines with J gene TRBJ2-1; D unresolved. Trimming removed 5 bases at V and 0 bases at J, with 14 bases between. The CDR3 extends over 16 amino acids. Germline V gene lookup returns CDR1 MNHEY and CDR2 SMNVEV (reference sequence). CDR3 bases: TGTGCCAGCAGTCCCAGACAAGCTAGCTCCTACAATGAGCAGTTCTTC. Encoded protein: CASSPRQASSYNEQFF.

The chain carries TRBV19 and TRBJ1-5; unclear D gene. CDR1 and CDR2 from the germline V gene are LNHDA and SQIVND (reference sequence). Trimming removed 4 bases from V and 3 bases from J, with 10 bases in between. There are 14 residues in the CDR3. CDR3 protein: CASSTVLHNQPQHF. CDR3 in DNA: TGTGCCAGTAGTACGGTCCTGCACAATCAGCCCCAGCATTTT.

With respect to this clone: The sample contains more than one DNA sequence encoding this CDR3. The V and J genes are TRBV9 and TRBJ2-1; 7 bases match TRBD2. The length of the CDR3 is 16 residues. Per germline, CDR1 SGDLS and CDR2 YYNGEE. The V segment lost 0 bases and the J segment 0 bases; nucleotides outside the gene matches: 3. CDR3 protein: CASSVGGGSSYNEQFF. Here the CDR3 DNA reads TGTGCCAGCAGCGTAGGCGGCGGGAGCTCCTACAATGAGCAGTTCTTC.

This chain links TRBV12-2 with TRBJ2-7; the D segment call TRBD2 is taken from the table without a DNA check. TRBV12-2 is listed as a pseudogene. This CDR3 contains 18 residues. The CDR3 loop is CASRLPDLPGGLIYEQYF. CDR3 coding DNA: TGTGCAAGTCGCTTACCAGACTTACCGGGAGGGCTCATTTACGAGCAGTACTTC.

The chain recombines TRBV27 with TRBJ1-5; D remains unclear. CDR1 MNHEY and CDR2 SMNVEV come from the germline V gene (reference sequence). The CDR3 covers 15 residues. Trimming pared 4 bases from V and 2 bases from J, leaving 12 bases between. The CDR3 coding sequence is TGTGCCAGCAGTTCCTCCCCCAGGCGCAATCAGCCCCAGCATTTT. Translating gives CASSSSPRRNQPQHF.

V is TRBV6-5 and J is TRBJ2-7, with TRBD1 matching over 7 bases. The germline CDR1 and CDR2 sequences are MNHEY and SVGAGI. CDR3 length: 14 residues. Losses at the gene ends were 4 bases for V and 5 bases for J; bases not matched to a gene: 8. CDR3 in amino acids: CASSSLDRPNEQYF. CDR3 coding DNA: TGTGCCAGCAGTTCCCTGGACAGGCCTAACGAGCAGTACTTC.

CDR3 loop: CASSYSSRGRVGYTF. The CDR3 DNA is TGTGCCAGCAGTTACTCATCCAGGGGGCGAGTTGGCTACACCTTC. V usage is TRBV6-5 and J usage is TRBJ1-2; TRBD1 agrees at 8 bases. The J segment lost 7 bases and the V segment lost 0 bases, leaving 7 bases of the junction unmatched. The germline gives CDR1 MNHEY, CDR2 SVGAGI. CDR3 length: 15 residues.

The CDR3 sequence is CASSDSWGTKNIQYF. CDR3 in DNA: TGTGCCAGCAGTGACTCGTGGGGGACCAAAAACATTCAGTACTTC. The chain couples TRBV6-4 to TRBJ2-4; D may be TRBD1 or TRBD2 (5 bases each). CDR3 length: 15 amino acids. V dropped 0 bases and J dropped 2 bases, with 8 bases sitting between them. Germline V CDR1 and CDR2: MRHNA, SNTAGT.

This sequence joins TRBV11-2 and TRBJ1-1, with a tentative D call TRBD1 (6 bases). Per the germline V gene, CDR1 is SGHAT and CDR2 is FQNNGV. The CDR3 loop spans 15 amino acids. Trimming pared 2 bases from V and 3 bases from J, leaving 13 bases between. CDR3 amino acids: CASSLHSRGHTEAFF. DNA for the CDR3: TGTGCCAGCAGCTTACACAGTCGGGGGCACACTGAAGCTTTCTTT. The full variable domain, rest sourced from reference TRBV11-2 and TRBJ1-1, is EAGVAQSPRYKIIEKRQSVAFWCNPISGHATLYWYQQILGQGPKLLIQFQNNGVVDDSQLPKDRFSAERLKGVDSTLKIQPAKLEDSAVYLCASSLHSRGHTEAFFGQGTRLTVV.

The chain uses TRBV20-1 and TRBJ2-7; 7 bases are a match to TRBD1. Germline V CDR1 and CDR2: DFQATT, SNEGSKA (reference sequence). CDR3 length: 11 amino acids. V trimming: 5 bases; J trimming: 9 bases; junction bases outside the gene matches: 7. The CDR3 here is CSAATGYAQYF. In DNA, the CDR3 is TGCAGTGCTGCGACAGGGTATGCGCAGTACTTC.

The chain links TRBV2 to TRBJ2-3; 13 bases line up with TRBD2. The germline gives CDR1 SNHLY, CDR2 FYNNEI. V lost 6 bases, J lost 3 bases, and 9 bases stayed unmatched. This CDR3 is built from 17 residues. CDR3: CASRTRLAGGSTDTQYF. For the CDR3, the DNA is TGTGCCAGCAGGACACGACTAGCGGGAGGATCGACAGATACGCAGTATTTT. The whole variable domain, filled in from reference TRBV2 and TRBJ2-3, reads EPEVTQTPSHQVTQMGQEVILRCVPISNHLYFYWYRQILGQKVEFLVSFYNNEISEKSEIFDDQFSVERPDGSNFTLKIRSTKLEDSAMYFCASRTRLAGGSTDTQYFGPGTRLTVL.

This clone appeared a single time. The chain recombines TRBV2 with TRBJ1-4, with 8 bases that match TRBD1. This CDR3 spans 14 amino acids. V trimming: 2 bases; J trimming: 12 bases; junction bases outside the gene matches: 8. Per the germline V gene, CDR1 is SNHLY and CDR2 is FYNNEI. CDR3 DNA: TGTGCCAGCAGTGAACGTAGGAACAGGGGGGAACTGTTTTTT. Translated, it gives CASSERRNRGELFF.

This clone was counted a few times. The genes are TRBV5-6 and TRBJ2-5; the match to TRBD1 covers 9 bases. Germline values: CDR1 SGHDT, CDR2 YYEEEE. Losses at the gene ends were 4 bases for V and 2 bases for J; bases not matched to a gene: 6. The CDR3 covers 15 residues. The chain's CDR3 is CASSPQDRGQETQYF. The DNA of the CDR3 is TGTGCCAGCAGCCCCCAAGACAGGGGGCAAGAGACCCAGTACTTC.

This CDR3 is CASSYLGLTDNEQFF. CDR3 nucleotide sequence: TGTGCCAGCAGTTACTTGGGACTGACGGACAATGAGCAGTTCTTC. The chain uses TRBV6-6 and TRBJ2-1, with D possibly matching TRBD2 (6 bases). V lost 1 base and J lost 5, with 12 bases in between. The CDR3 totals 15 residues. Germline V gene lookup returns CDR1 MNHNY and CDR2 SVGAGI (reference sequence).

The V call is TRBV1, the J call TRBJ1-5. TRBV1 is tagged as a pseudogene. The CDR3 runs 15 residues. CDR3 nucleotides: TGCACCAGCAGCCCCTGGATGAATAGCAATCAGCCCCAGCATTTT. This codes for CTSSPWMNSNQPQHF.

The chain employs TRBV6-1 and TRBJ1-1; D remains ambiguous. This CDR3 region has 15 residues. The ends were cut back, 11 bases at V and 0 bases at J, with 19 bases in the middle. Germline-derived CDR1 and CDR2 are MNHNS and SASEGT. The CDR3 DNA reads TGTGCCGAAGGACGGGGTCCAGGCATGAACACTGAAGCTTTCTTT. It codes for CAEGRGPGMNTEAFF.